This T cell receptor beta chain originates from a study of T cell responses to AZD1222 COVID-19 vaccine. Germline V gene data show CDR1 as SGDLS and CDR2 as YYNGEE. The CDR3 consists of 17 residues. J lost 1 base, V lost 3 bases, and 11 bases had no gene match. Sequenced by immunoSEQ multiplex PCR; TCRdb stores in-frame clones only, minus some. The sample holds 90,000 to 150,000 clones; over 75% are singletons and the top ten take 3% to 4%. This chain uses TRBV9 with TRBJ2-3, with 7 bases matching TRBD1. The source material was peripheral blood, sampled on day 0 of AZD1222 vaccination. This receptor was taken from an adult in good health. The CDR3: CASSAYLQGFGTDTQYF. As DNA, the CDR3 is TGTGCCAGCAGCGCATACCTACAGGGGTTCGGCACAGATACGCAGTATTTT.